Shown below are 30 T cell receptor beta chains from a single sample sequenced in a study of regulatory T cells in long-lasting Graves disease. This sample's time point: newly diagnosed GD, antithyroid drugs for less than 3 months. RNA from PBMCs was the source of the TCR library. Through Arm-PCR of CDR3 regions and iRepertoire HTBI primers, TCR beta libraries were built. TCRdb reanalysed the multiplex PCR reads using MiXCR and keeps one entry per CDR3 protein. The sample lists approximately 540,000 distinct CDR3 sequences; approximately 12% were seen once. These data also featured in a second study, about T cells in Graves' hyperthyroidism and ophthalmopathy.

Source: peripheral blood mononuclear cells (PBMCs), taken at new diagnosis, from a patient treated with antithyroid drugs. The receptors derive from a woman aged 25 to 39 with Graves disease.

As concerns this clonotype: A much larger clone differs from this one at a single base, so this may be a read error. The chain has TRBV28 and TRBJ1-6; possible D gene TRBD1, 6 bases. CDR3 length equals 14 residues. Germline V gene sequence: CDR1 MDHEN, CDR2 SYDVKM. V shed 5 bases and J shed 8 bases, with 13 bases lying between them. As DNA, the CDR3 is TGTGCCAGCAGTCCTACAGGGATCCATTCACCCCTCCACTTT. Its protein product is CASSPTGIHSPLHF.

The gene calls are TRBV30 and TRBJ2-1, with TRBD2 matching 9 bases. The CDR3 loop spans 14 amino acids. The germline CDR1 and CDR2 sequences are GTSNPN and SVGIG (reference sequence). V dropped 2 bases and J dropped 4; count of bases not matched to a gene: 3. As DNA, the CDR3 is TGTGCCTGGAGTCGGGGACTAGCTTACAATGAGCAGTTCTTC. It translates to CAWSRGLAYNEQFF.

This clonotype was seen at least ten times. The chain has TRBV12-3 or TRBV12-4 and TRBJ1-3, with no clear D. The CDR3 is 15 amino acids. Trimming took 1 base from V and 4 from J, leaving 11 bases between them. CDR3 DNA sequence: TGTGCCAGCAGTTTAGACGGGAGAAAGGGAAACACCATATATTTT. It encodes CASSLDGRKGNTIYF.

This clonotype was counted many times. This chain connects TRBV13 to TRBJ2-2, with 9 bases fitting TRBD1. CDR3 length: 17 residues. Germline V lookup: CDR1 PRHDT, CDR2 FYEKMQ (reference sequence). The V gene end was trimmed by 2 bases and the J gene end by 5 bases; junction bases not matched to a gene: 9. CDR3 in amino acids: CASSLSVKQGATGELFF. Here the CDR3 DNA reads TGTGCCAGCAGCTTATCGGTGAAACAGGGGGCTACCGGGGAGCTGTTTTTT.

This clonotype came up many times. At one boundary the junction diverges from the germline segment, which might be a read error. The chain uses TRBV5-1 and TRBJ2-7; 7 bases agree with TRBD2. CDR1 and CDR2 (germline): SGHRS, YFSETQ. The CDR3 has 15 amino acids. The CDR3 spells CASSLGLGVPYEQYF. The DNA of the CDR3 is TGTGCCAGCAGCTTAGGACTAGGGGTCCCCTACGAGCAGTACTTC.

This clonotype was counted at least ten times. This chain joins TRBV6-5 and TRBJ2-1, with TRBD2 as a possible D gene (6 bases). The CDR3 is 16 residues long. The germline V gene has CDR1 MNHEY and CDR2 SVGAGI. Between the trimmed V and J ends, which lost 3 bases and 5 bases, there was a span of 17 bases. CDR3 nucleotides: TGTGCCAGCAGTTATACCGGGAGTTTAGGGAACAATGAGCAGTTCTTC. Protein sequence: CASSYTGSLGNNEQFF.

This clonotype was seen many times. This rearrangement joins TRBV5-5 to TRBJ1-2, with no clear D. CDR1 SGHKS and CDR2 YYEKEE come from the germline V gene (reference sequence). V lost 2 bases to trimming and J lost 0 bases, with 14 bases between them. This CDR3 contains 16 residues. The CDR3 reads CASSFRGGRTNYGYTF. CDR3 coding DNA: TGTGCCAGCAGCTTCCGGGGTGGGCGAACTAACTATGGCTACACCTTC.

This clonotype was seen many times. The chain is built from TRBV10-3 and TRBJ2-7; 9 nucleotides match TRBD2. CDR1 ENHRY and CDR2 SYGVKD come from the germline V gene. The ends lost 4 bases at V and 4 bases at J; junction bases unmatched: 23. The CDR3 contains 20 residues. CDR3 residues: CAISVPGNLGGGRASYEQYF. As DNA, the CDR3 is TGTGCCATCAGTGTCCCCGGGAACTTAGGGGGCGGGAGGGCCTCTTACGAGCAGTACTTC.

This clonotype appeared a few times. The chain carries TRBV20-1 and TRBJ1-6; 7 bases align to TRBD1. CDR3 size: 14 residues. The V gene's germline CDR1 is DFQATT and CDR2 SNEGSKA (reference sequence). Trimming took 3 bases from V and 7 from J; bases not matched to a gene: 6. CDR3 residues: CSASTQGRNSPLHF. Written as DNA, the CDR3 is TGCAGTGCTAGCACACAGGGGCGGAATTCACCCCTCCACTTT.

This clonotype was counted once. A read error may explain this, as a much larger clone is one base away. This chain connects TRBV20-1 to TRBJ2-3; no clear D gene. Germline V lookup: CDR1 DFQATT, CDR2 SNEGSKA (reference sequence). CDR3 size: 15 residues. Between the trimmed V and J ends, which lost 5 bases and 2 bases, there was a span of 17 bases. In DNA, the CDR3 is TGCAGTGCTTTCGACGGATTAAGAACCACAGATACGCAGTATTTT. This encodes CSAFDGLRTTDTQYF.

This chain uses TRBV20-1 with TRBJ1-5; the D gene is possibly TRBD1 (5 bases). The CDR3 loop spans 14 amino acids. Trimming left V 6 bases short and J 5 bases short, with 17 bases between. The germline V gene encodes CDR1 DFQATT and CDR2 SNEGSKA (reference sequence). In DNA form, the CDR3 reads TGCAGTGCCGCAGGGTTTTTGGGATATCAGCCCCAGCATTTT. Its protein is CSAAGFLGYQPQHF.

This clonotype appeared many times. The gene calls are TRBV10-2 and TRBJ1-5, with unresolved D. The CDR3 totals 15 residues. V was trimmed by 5 bases and J by 0 bases, leaving 11 bases between them. CDR1 and CDR2 from the germline V gene are WSHSY and SAAADI. The CDR3 reads CASSSTASSNQPQHF. DNA for the CDR3: TGCGCCAGCAGTTCGACCGCCTCTAGCAATCAGCCCCAGCATTTT.

The table lists this clonotype with a few counts. This sequence joins TRBV20-1 and TRBJ2-4; TRBD1 might be the D (5 bases). Trimming removed 6 bases at V and 0 bases at J, with 18 bases between. Germline loops: CDR1 DFQATT, CDR2 SNEGSKA (reference sequence). The CDR3 covers 16 residues. CDR3 sequence: CSAPSRGALAKNIQYF. The CDR3 DNA sequence: TGCAGTGCCCCGAGCCGTGGGGCACTAGCCAAAAACATTCAGTACTTC.

Details on this clonotype: With a much larger clone just one base away, this may be a read error. V usage is TRBV6-1 and J usage is TRBJ2-7; D unclear. This CDR3 contains 15 residues. Trimming cost V 6 bases and J 2 bases, with 17 bases left between them. Per the germline V gene, CDR1 is MNHNS and CDR2 is SASEGT. The CDR3 region has the DNA TGTGCCAGCAGCAACTACAGCGACTCTCCCTACGAGCAGTACTTC. It encodes CASSNYSDSPYEQYF.

This clonotype showed up many times. V gene TRBV10-2 combines with J gene TRBJ2-7; TRBD1 or TRBD2 may be the D gene (5 bases each). The CDR3 is made up of 15 amino acids. Trimming cost V 7 bases and J 4 bases, with 20 bases left between them. Germline V lookup: CDR1 WSHSY, CDR2 SAAADI. CDR3 sequence (DNA): TGCGCCAGCAATGGAGCCGGGACCCAAATTTACGAGCAGTACTTC. This gives the protein CASNGAGTQIYEQYF.

There are a few counts of this clonotype. The junction does not match germline at one end; this may be a read error. CDR3 in amino acids: CASNLSEYQPQHF. CDR3 DNA sequence: TGTGCCAGCAACTTATCCGAATATCAGCCCCAGCATTTT. V is TRBV7-2 and J is TRBJ1-5; D uncertain. There are 13 residues in the CDR3. Per the germline V gene, CDR1 is SGHTA and CDR2 is FQGNSA.

This clonotype was observed many times. This rearrangement joins TRBV12-5 to TRBJ2-1, with 9 bases fitting TRBD2. J was trimmed by 5 bases and V by 2 bases; bases with no gene match: 13. Germline V gives CDR1 LGHNT, CDR2 FRNRAP. The CDR3 totals 18 residues. The CDR3 loop reads CASGLSKSGRTRHNEQFF. The CDR3, as DNA: TGTGCTAGTGGTTTGAGTAAAAGCGGGAGGACGCGCCACAATGAGCAGTTCTTC.

The chain is built from TRBV4-2 and TRBJ2-5; 7 positions match TRBD2. V lost 4 bases and J lost 5; bases outside the gene matches: 13. The CDR3 loop spans 16 amino acids. The germline V gene has CDR1 LGHNA and CDR2 YNFKEQ. CDR3 sequence reads: CASSPELDWEGETQYF. CDR3 bases: TGTGCCAGCAGCCCGGAACTGGACTGGGAGGGGGAGACCCAGTACTTC.

V usage is TRBV7-2 and J usage is TRBJ2-1, with 7 bases that match TRBD1. The CDR3 is made up of 15 amino acids. In germline, CDR1 is SGHTA, CDR2 FQGNSA. For the CDR3, the DNA is TGTGTGATCAGCTTACGGGACAGCTCCTACAATGAGCAGTTCTTC. Protein sequence: CVISLRDSSYNEQFF.

In this sample, this clonotype turned up many times. This chain connects TRBV20-1 to TRBJ2-7; 8 nucleotides align to TRBD2. The V gene end was trimmed by 6 bases and the J gene end by 3 bases; junction bases not matched to a gene: 16. The germline gives CDR1 DFQATT, CDR2 SNEGSKA (reference sequence). This CDR3 contains 16 residues. This chain's CDR3 is CSATTGTRVPIYEQYF. In DNA form, the CDR3 reads TGCAGTGCAACGACCGGGACTAGAGTTCCCATCTACGAGCAGTACTTC.

V gene TRBV4-1 combines with J gene TRBJ2-3; 8 bases are a match to TRBD1. CDR1 is MGHRA and CDR2 is YSYEKL in the germline V gene. Trimming at V came to 3 bases and at J to 1 base, leaving 6 bases not matched to a gene. This CDR3 has 16 amino acids. The chain's CDR3 is CASSQEDRAGTDTQYF. CDR3 in DNA: TGCGCCAGCAGCCAGGAGGACAGGGCGGGCACAGATACGCAGTATTTT.

This clonotype was observed many times. The chain recombines TRBV5-1 with TRBJ2-5; D might be TRBD1 or TRBD2, each matching 6 bases. Germline V gene sequence: CDR1 SGHRS, CDR2 YFSETQ. Trimming took off 0 bases at V and 5 bases at J, with 11 bases between the two ends. The CDR3 length is 14 residues. CDR3 coding DNA: TGCGCCAGCAGCTTGGGGGGGGCGTCGGAGACCCAGTACTTC. Translating it yields CASSLGGASETQYF.

V is TRBV7-9 and J is TRBJ1-4; D may be TRBD1 (5 bases). V was shortened by 4 bases and J by 6 bases, with 12 bases between the two germline ends. From germline, CDR1 is SEHNR and CDR2 FQNEAQ (reference sequence). The CDR3 loop spans 14 amino acids. The CDR3 protein is CASSSLVGDEKLFF. CDR3 bases: TGTGCCAGCAGCTCGCTGGTAGGGGATGAAAAACTGTTTTTT.

At least ten counts were recorded for this clonotype. V gene TRBV6-2 or TRBV6-3 combines with J gene TRBJ2-5; 8 nucleotides line up with TRBD1. Trimming cost V 5 bases and J 4 bases; bases outside gene matches: 9. In germline, CDR1 is MNHEY, CDR2 SVGEGT. This CDR3 comprises 15 residues. The CDR3 reads CASSRQGPFIETQYF. The CDR3 bases are TGTGCCAGCAGTAGACAGGGGCCGTTTATAGAGACCCAGTACTTC.

About this clonotype itself: It differs at one base from a far larger clone, so likely a read error. The chain carries TRBV7-9 and TRBJ2-3, with 8 bases matching TRBD2. J lost 5 bases, V lost 6 bases, and 10 bases had no gene match. The CDR3 consists of 15 residues. Germline loops: CDR1 SEHNR, CDR2 FQNEAQ (reference sequence). CDR3 loop: CASSDTSGIRDTQYF. The CDR3 bases are TGTGCCAGCAGTGATACTAGCGGAATCAGAGATACGCAGTATTTT.

In its sample, this clonotype was seen many times. This chain links TRBV20-1 with TRBJ2-5; 8 bases agree with TRBD1. In germline, CDR1 is DFQATT, CDR2 SNEGSKA (reference sequence). The CDR3 runs to 12 residues. Trimming cost V 6 bases and J 4 bases; bases outside gene matches: 4. The CDR3: CSARQGRETQYF. CDR3 DNA: TGCAGTGCGAGACAGGGGCGAGAGACCCAGTACTTC.

This clonotype showed up many times. The CDR3 sequence: CASSLGQGLAYEQYF. The DNA of the CDR3 is TGTGCCAGCAGCTTAGGGCAGGGTCTGGCCTACGAGCAGTACTTC. The V and J genes are TRBV7-2 and TRBJ2-7; tentative D call: TRBD1 (5 bases). Germline CDR1 is SGHTA and CDR2 is FQGNSA. V was pared by 1 base and J by 2 bases, with 12 bases between. The CDR3 runs 15 residues. Full variable domain (outside the CDR3, taken from reference TRBV7-2 and TRBJ2-7): GAGVSQSPSNKVTEKGKDVELRCDPISGHTALYWYRQSLGQGLEFLIYFQGNSAPDKSGLPSDRFSAERTGGSVSTLTIQRTQQEDSAVYLCASSLGQGLAYEQYFGPGTRLTVT.

This clonotype was counted ten times or more. The chain is built from TRBV29-1 and TRBJ2-7; 9 bases are a match to TRBD1. The V gene's germline CDR1 is SQVTM and CDR2 ANQGSEA. The CDR3 covers 13 residues. Germline trimming cut 6 bases from V and 5 bases from J; bases unmatched to any gene: 8. CDR3 sequence reads: CSVVGTGFNEQYF. The CDR3 DNA reads as TGCAGCGTCGTCGGGACAGGGTTCAACGAGCAGTACTTC.

This clonotype showed up many times. J is TRBJ1-6 and V is TRBV20-1; 7 positions match TRBD1. V shed 2 bases and J 9 bases; nucleotides not matched to a gene: 7. Germline V gives CDR1 DFQATT, CDR2 SNEGSKA (reference sequence). The CDR3 contains 14 residues. The CDR3 here is CSARPGQWTSPLHF. The CDR3 coding sequence is TGCAGTGCTAGACCGGGACAGTGGACTTCACCCCTCCACTTT.

Details on this clonotype: A single base is all that separates this from a far larger clone, so a read error is likely. The V call is TRBV2, the J call TRBJ2-1, with TRBD2 matching 7 bases. With 3 bases clipped from V and 13 bases from J, the junction kept 12 bases outside the gene matches. The CDR3 is made up of 14 amino acids. The germline CDR1 and CDR2 sequences are SNHLY and FYNNEI. This CDR3 is CASSEMTGGETQFF. The CDR3 DNA follows: TGTGCCAGCAGTGAGATGACGGGGGGAGAGACCCAGTTCTTC.